Listed here are 15 T cell receptor beta chains from one sample, sequenced in a study of Ad26.COV2.S vaccination and SARS-CoV-2 variants. Sequenced by immunoSEQ multiplex PCR; TCRdb stores in-frame clones only, minus some. The profile shows about 420,000 clones, around nine tenths of them singletons. Treatment given: approximately 18 received Ad26.COV2.S at low or high dose, single or two shots; about 5 received placebo; per-sample allocation not given. The study sampled participants on day 63 after the first vaccine or placebo injection. This specimen consisted of peripheral blood, obtained in a trial of Ad26.COV2.S vaccine versus placebo. The receptors shown here come from a person aged 18-60 years who received the Ad26.COV2.S COVID-19 vaccine or a placebo.

This clone was detected only a few times. The J gene is TRBJ2-7, the V gene TRBV14, with D maybe TRBD1 (6 bases). In germline, CDR1 is SGHDN, CDR2 FVKESK. V lost 1 base and J 2 bases, leaving 6 bases between the germline ends. CDR3 length equals 13 residues. CDR3 nucleotide sequence: TGTGCCAGCAGCCAAGGGGGGCCCTACGAGCAGTACTTC. Translated, it gives CASSQGGPYEQYF.

The rearrangement uses TRBV15 and TRBJ1-2; tentatively, D is TRBD1 (5 bases). V was clipped by 5 bases and J by 6 bases, with 19 bases between them. This CDR3 spans 15 amino acids. Germline V lookup: CDR1 LNHNV, CDR2 YYDKDF (reference sequence). Here the CDR3 reads CATSVTENSFNGYTF. CDR3 nucleotides: TGTGCCACCAGCGTGACAGAGAACTCCTTCAATGGCTACACCTTC.

The chain joins TRBV10-2 to TRBJ1-4; 7 bases are a match to TRBD1. The germline V gene has CDR1 WSHSY and CDR2 SAAADI. The CDR3 loop spans 15 amino acids. With V trimmed by 4 bases and J by 4 bases, 6 bases remained unmatched. Here the CDR3 DNA reads TGCGCCAGCAGTGCCGGGACAGTCCTTAATGAAAAACTGTTTTTT. Its translation is CASSAGTVLNEKLFF.

The chain links TRBV11-2 to TRBJ2-1; 7 bases are shared with TRBD1. V gave up 5 bases and J gave up 12 bases; unmatched junction bases: 10. Per germline, CDR1 SGHAT and CDR2 FQNNGV. The CDR3 is 13 residues long. CDR3 in DNA: TGTGCCAGCAGCCCCGGGACAGCCATCGGGCAGTTCTTC. This sequence encodes CASSPGTAIGQFF.

The chain employs TRBV7-9 and TRBJ2-5; 9 bases map to TRBD1. CDR1 SEHNR and CDR2 FQNEAQ come from the germline V gene (reference sequence). The V gene end was trimmed by 5 bases and the J gene end by 2 bases; junction bases not matched to a gene: 3. The CDR3 has 14 amino acids. The DNA of the CDR3 is TGTGCCAGCAGCACAGGGACAGGGCAAGAGACCCAGTACTTC. Protein sequence: CASSTGTGQETQYF. Full variable domain (missing parts from reference TRBV7-9 and TRBJ2-5): DTGVSQNPRHKITKRGQNVTFRCDPISEHNRLYWYRQTLGQGPEFLTYFQNEAQLEKSRLLSDRFSAERPKGSFSTLEIQRTEQGDSAMYLCASSTGTGQETQYFGPGTRLLVL.

This clone has only one observation. The chain has TRBV13 and TRBJ2-1; 7 bases fit TRBD1. CDR1 is PRHDT and CDR2 is FYEKMQ in the germline V gene (reference sequence). Unmatched junction bases numbered 10, after V lost 2 bases and J lost 3 bases. The CDR3 extends over 17 amino acids. The CDR3 DNA reads TGTGCCAGCAGCTTAACCTTTAAGGACAGGATCTACAATGAGCAGTTCTTC. Amino acids: CASSLTFKDRIYNEQFF.

The gene calls are TRBV13 and TRBJ1-1; no reliable D call. V was trimmed by 4 bases and J by 1 base, leaving 13 bases between them. CDR3 size: 15 residues. Germline V gene lookup returns CDR1 PRHDT and CDR2 FYEKMQ (reference sequence). CDR3 sequence: CASSSLGAGNTEAFF. CDR3 sequence (DNA): TGTGCCAGCAGCTCCCTCGGAGCAGGGAACACTGAAGCTTTCTTT.

The J gene is TRBJ2-7, the V gene TRBV30; D is unclear. Germline CDR1 and CDR2: GTSNPN and SVGIG (reference sequence). V was shortened by 3 bases and J by 2 bases, with 14 bases between the two germline ends. The CDR3 runs to 14 residues. CDR3 bases: TGTGCCTGGAGAAAAACCGGGTCTGCCTACGAGCAGTACTTC. Its translation: CAWRKTGSAYEQYF.

The chain combines TRBV10-3 with TRBJ1-1; a possible D gene is TRBD1 (5 bases). The CDR3 is made up of 13 amino acids. In germline, CDR1 is ENHRY, CDR2 SYGVKD. V was shortened by 2 bases and J by 6 bases, with 10 bases between the two germline ends. CDR3 DNA sequence: TGTGCCATCAGTGAGGCGGGGACGGCTGAAGCTTTCTTT. Its translation is CAISEAGTAEAFF.

The chain employs TRBV11-2 and TRBJ1-2; no clear D gene. The CDR3 runs 13 residues. CDR1 SGHAT and CDR2 FQNNGV come from the germline V gene. V was cut by 0 bases and J by 3 bases, with 5 bases left in between. The CDR3 protein is CASSLERHYGYTF. The CDR3 nucleotides read TGTGCCAGCAGCTTAGAGCGGCACTATGGCTACACCTTC.

The chain has TRBV30 and TRBJ1-1; tentative D call: TRBD1 (6 bases). The CDR3 consists of 14 residues. V lost 2 bases and J lost 3, with 13 bases in between. The germline gives CDR1 GTSNPN, CDR2 SVGIG (reference sequence). In DNA, the CDR3 is TGTGCCTGGAGTCGCGACAGGAAGGACACTGAAGCTTTCTTT. Translating gives CAWSRDRKDTEAFF. Full variable domain (outside the CDR3, taken from reference TRBV30 and TRBJ1-1): SQTIHQWPATLVQPVGSPLSLECTVEGTSNPNLYWYRQAAGRGLQLLFYSVGIGQISSEVPQNLSASRPQDRQFILSSKKLLLSDSGFYLCAWSRDRKDTEAFFGQGTRLTVV.

This clone has only one observation. V is TRBV15 and J is TRBJ2-5, with TRBD1 matching over 11 bases. Germline CDR1 is LNHNV and CDR2 is YYDKDF (reference sequence). After removal of 3 bases from V and 4 bases from J, the junction contained 4 bases not matched to a gene. The CDR3 has 15 amino acids. In DNA form, the CDR3 reads TGTGCCACCAGCAGCCGGACAGGGGGCGGAGAGACCCAGTACTTC. Amino acid sequence: CATSSRTGGGETQYF. Using reference TRBV15 and TRBJ2-5 for the parts outside the CDR3, the full variable domain is DAMVIQNPRYQVTQFGKPVTLSCSQTLNHNVMYWYQQKSSQAPKLLFHYYDKDFNNEADTPDNFQSRRPNTSFCFLDIRSPGLGDTAMYLCATSSRTGGGETQYFGPGTRLLVL.

This chain connects TRBV24-1 to TRBJ2-7; TRBD1 matches at 9 bases. CDR1 and CDR2 from the germline V gene are KGHDR and SFDVKD. This CDR3 contains 13 residues. V shed 5 bases and J 4 bases; nucleotides not matched to a gene: 2. The CDR3 here is CATSAGQGYEQYF. In DNA, the CDR3 is TGTGCCACCAGTGCGGGACAGGGATACGAGCAGTACTTC.

The CDR3 coding sequence is TGTGCCAGCAGTGAAATGCTAGGGAACACCGGGGAGCTGTTTTTT. Translating it yields CASSEMLGNTGELFF. The V gene is TRBV6-1, the J gene TRBJ2-2; D not resolved. Germline values: CDR1 MNHNS, CDR2 SASEGT. The CDR3 runs to 15 residues. Between the trimmed V and J ends, which lost 2 bases and 1 base, there was a span of 8 bases.

This clone came up once. The chain combines TRBV7-6 with TRBJ2-7; TRBD1 might be the D (5 bases). V was clipped by 1 base and J by 1 base, with 14 bases between them. Germline V gene lookup returns CDR1 SGHVS and CDR2 FNYEAQ. CDR3 size: 16 residues. The CDR3, as DNA: TGTGCCAGCAGCTTAGAAGCAGGGCAGGGTTCCTACGAGCAGTACTTC. It is translated as CASSLEAGQGSYEQYF.